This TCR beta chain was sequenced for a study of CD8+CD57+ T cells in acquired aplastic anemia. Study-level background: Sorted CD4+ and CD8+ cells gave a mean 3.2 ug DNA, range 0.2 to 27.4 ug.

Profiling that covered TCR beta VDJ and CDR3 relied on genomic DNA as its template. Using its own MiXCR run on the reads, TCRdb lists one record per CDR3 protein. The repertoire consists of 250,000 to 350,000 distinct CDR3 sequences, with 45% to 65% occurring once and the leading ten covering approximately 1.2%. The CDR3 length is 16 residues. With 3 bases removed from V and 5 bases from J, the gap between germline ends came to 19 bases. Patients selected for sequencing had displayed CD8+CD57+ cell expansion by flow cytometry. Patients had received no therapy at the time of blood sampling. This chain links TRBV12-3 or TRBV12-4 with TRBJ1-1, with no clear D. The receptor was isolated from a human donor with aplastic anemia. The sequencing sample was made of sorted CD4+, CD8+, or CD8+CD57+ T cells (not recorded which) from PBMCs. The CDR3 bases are TGTGCCAGCAGTTTGTCGGACGCCCCGGGTAAAACTGAAGCTTTCTTT. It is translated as CASSLSDAPGKTEAFF.